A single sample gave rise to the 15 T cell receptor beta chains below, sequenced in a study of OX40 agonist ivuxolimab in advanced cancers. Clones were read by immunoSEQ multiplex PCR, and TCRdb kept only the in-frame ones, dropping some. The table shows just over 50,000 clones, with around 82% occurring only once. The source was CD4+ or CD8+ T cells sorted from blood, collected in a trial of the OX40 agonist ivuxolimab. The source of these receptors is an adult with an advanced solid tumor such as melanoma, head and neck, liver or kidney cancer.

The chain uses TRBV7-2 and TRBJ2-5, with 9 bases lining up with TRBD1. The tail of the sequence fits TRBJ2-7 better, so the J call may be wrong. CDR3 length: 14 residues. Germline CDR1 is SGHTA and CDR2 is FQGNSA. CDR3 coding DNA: TGTGCCAGCAGCGGTACAGGGGGCAACTACGAGCAGTACTTC. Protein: CASSGTGGNYEQYF.

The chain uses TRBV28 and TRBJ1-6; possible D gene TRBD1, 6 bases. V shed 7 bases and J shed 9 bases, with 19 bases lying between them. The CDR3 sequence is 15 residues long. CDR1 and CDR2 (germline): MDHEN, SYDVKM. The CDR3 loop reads CASMVRQGIGSPLHF. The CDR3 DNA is TGTGCCAGCATGGTGCGGCAGGGGATAGGTTCACCCCTCCACTTT.

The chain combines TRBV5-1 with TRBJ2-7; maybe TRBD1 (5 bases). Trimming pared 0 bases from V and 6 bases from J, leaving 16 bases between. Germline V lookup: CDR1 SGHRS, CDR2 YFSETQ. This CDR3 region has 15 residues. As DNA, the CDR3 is TGCGCCAGCAGCTTGGCCCAGGGATCACGGTCCGAGCAGTACTTC. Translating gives CASSLAQGSRSEQYF.

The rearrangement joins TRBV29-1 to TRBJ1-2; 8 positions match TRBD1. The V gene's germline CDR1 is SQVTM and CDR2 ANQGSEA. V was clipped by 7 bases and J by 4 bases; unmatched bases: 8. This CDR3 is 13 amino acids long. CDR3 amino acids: CSAGLDRGYGYTF. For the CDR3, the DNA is TGCAGCGCCGGCCTCGACAGGGGCTATGGCTACACCTTC.

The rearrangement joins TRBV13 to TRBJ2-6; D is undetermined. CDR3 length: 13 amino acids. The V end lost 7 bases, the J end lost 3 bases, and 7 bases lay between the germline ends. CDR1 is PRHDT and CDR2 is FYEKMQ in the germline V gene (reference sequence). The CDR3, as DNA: TGTGCCAGCACCCCCTTTGGGGCCAACGTCCTGACTTTC. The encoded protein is CASTPFGANVLTF.

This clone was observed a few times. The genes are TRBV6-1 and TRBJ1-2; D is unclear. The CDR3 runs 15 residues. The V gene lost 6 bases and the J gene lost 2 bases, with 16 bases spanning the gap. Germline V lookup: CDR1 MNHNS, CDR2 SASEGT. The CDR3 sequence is CASSWSAALNYGYTF. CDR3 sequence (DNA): TGTGCCAGCAGCTGGTCAGCAGCGCTAAACTATGGCTACACCTTC.

As DNA, the CDR3 is TGTGCCAGCAGCTCTAGGGCTAGTACGGGATCAATCACCTACGAGCAGTACTTC. Translation gives CASSSRASTGSITYEQYF. The chain recombines TRBV7-9 with TRBJ2-7; weak D call: TRBD2 (5 bases). The CDR3 totals 18 residues. Germline values: CDR1 SEHNR, CDR2 FQNEAQ (reference sequence). The ends were cut back, 4 bases at V and 2 bases at J, with 24 bases in the middle.

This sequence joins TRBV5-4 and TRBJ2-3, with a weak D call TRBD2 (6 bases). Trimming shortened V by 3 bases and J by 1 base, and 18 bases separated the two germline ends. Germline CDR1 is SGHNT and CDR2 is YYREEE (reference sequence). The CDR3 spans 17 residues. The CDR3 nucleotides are TGTGCCAGCAGCTCCCGGGGACTCCCCGAAGGCACAGATACGCAGTATTTT. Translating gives CASSSRGLPEGTDTQYF.

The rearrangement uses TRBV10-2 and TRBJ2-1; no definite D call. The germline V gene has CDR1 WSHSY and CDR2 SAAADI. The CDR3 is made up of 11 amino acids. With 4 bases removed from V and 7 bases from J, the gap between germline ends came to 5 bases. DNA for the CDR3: TGCGCCAGCAGTGGCCTTAATGAGCAGTTCTTC. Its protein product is CASSGLNEQFF.

The CDR3 bases are TGCGCCAGCAGCTCCCTAAACAGGGGACTTAGGGGCTACACCTTC. Its translation: CASSSLNRGLRGYTF. The chain joins TRBV5-1 to TRBJ1-2; 7 bases match TRBD1. The V gene's germline CDR1 is SGHRS and CDR2 YFSETQ. This CDR3 contains 15 residues. Losses at the gene ends were 3 bases for V and 8 bases for J; bases not matched to a gene: 13.

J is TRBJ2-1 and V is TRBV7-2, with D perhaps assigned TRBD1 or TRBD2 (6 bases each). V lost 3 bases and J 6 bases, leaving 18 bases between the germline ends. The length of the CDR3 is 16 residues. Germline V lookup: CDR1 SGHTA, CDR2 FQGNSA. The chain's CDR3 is CASSLNNRGAGNEQFF. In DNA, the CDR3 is TGTGCCAGCAGCTTGAACAATAGGGGGGCTGGCAATGAGCAGTTCTTC.

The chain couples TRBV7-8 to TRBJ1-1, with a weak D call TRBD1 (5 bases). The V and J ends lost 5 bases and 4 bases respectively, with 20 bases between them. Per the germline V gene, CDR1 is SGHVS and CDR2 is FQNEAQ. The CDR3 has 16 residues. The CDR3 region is CASSPDPDLRGTEAFF. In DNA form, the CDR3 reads TGTGCCAGCAGCCCTGATCCAGACCTAAGGGGCACTGAAGCTTTCTTT.

The CDR3 region has the DNA TGCAGCGTAGACGGGACAGGGAACTCCTACGAGCAGTACTTC. This encodes CSVDGTGNSYEQYF. This rearrangement joins TRBV29-1 to TRBJ2-5, with 9 nucleotides matching TRBD1. The J call is in doubt because the DNA end fits TRBJ2-7 better. CDR1 is SQVTM, CDR2 ANQGSEA, per germline. This CDR3 has 14 residues.

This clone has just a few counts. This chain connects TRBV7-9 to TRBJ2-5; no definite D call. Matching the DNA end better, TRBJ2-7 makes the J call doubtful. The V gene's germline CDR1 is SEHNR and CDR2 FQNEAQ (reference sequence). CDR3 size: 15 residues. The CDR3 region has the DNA TGTGCCAGCAGCTTAAGGACCGACCAACTGTACGAGCAGTACTTC. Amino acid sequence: CASSLRTDQLYEQYF.

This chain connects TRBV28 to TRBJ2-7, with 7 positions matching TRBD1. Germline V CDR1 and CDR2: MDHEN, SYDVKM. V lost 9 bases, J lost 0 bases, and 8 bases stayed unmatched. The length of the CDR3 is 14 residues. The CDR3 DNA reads TGTGCCAGTTTGGACAGGTGGAGCTCCTACGAGCAGTACTTC. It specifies CASLDRWSSYEQYF.